A single T cell receptor (beta chain) is shown here with its context. The record originates from a study of blood T cell repertoires in COVID-19. At the level of the study: The study drew acute and convalescent COVID-19 samples from the United States, Italy and Spain. The analysed material was cDNA or gDNA that came from T cells, B-cell-depleted T cells, or PBMCs.

Sequencing used immunoSEQ multiplex PCR; TCRdb keeps in-frame clones, though not all of them. The sample shows about 64,000 clones, around 86% of them seen only once. The CDR3 runs to 14 residues. Trimming took off 6 bases at V and 0 bases at J, with 11 bases between the two ends. Germline values: CDR1 SNHLY, CDR2 FYNNEI. The sequenced material came from peripheral blood. The sequence was collected from a man aged 45 to 65 with active COVID-19. V and J are TRBV2 and TRBJ1-1, with D perhaps matching TRBD1 (6 bases). CDR3 loop: CASSATGLNTEAFF. For the CDR3, the DNA is TGTGCCAGCAGCGCTACAGGGCTGAACACTGAAGCTTTCTTT.